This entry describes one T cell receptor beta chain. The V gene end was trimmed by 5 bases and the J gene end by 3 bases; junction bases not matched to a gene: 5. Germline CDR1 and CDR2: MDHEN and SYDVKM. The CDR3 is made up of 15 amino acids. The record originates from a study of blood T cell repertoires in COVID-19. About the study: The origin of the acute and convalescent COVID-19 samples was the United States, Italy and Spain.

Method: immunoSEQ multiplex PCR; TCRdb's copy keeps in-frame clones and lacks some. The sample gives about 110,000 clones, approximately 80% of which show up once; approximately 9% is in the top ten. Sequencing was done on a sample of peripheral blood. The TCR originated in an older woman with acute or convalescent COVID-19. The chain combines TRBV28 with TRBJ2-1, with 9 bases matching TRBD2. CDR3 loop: CASSLSSGDYNEQFF. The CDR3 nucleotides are TGTGCCAGCAGTCTATCTAGCGGGGACTACAATGAGCAGTTCTTC.